The source of this TCR beta chain is a study of cytomegalovirus exposure and HLA in healthy donors. The donors gave bone marrow, and they were healthy. Both 60 Vbeta primers and 13 Jbeta primers went into the PCR. Assay: immunoSEQ multiplex PCR; the TCRdb copy retains only in-frame clones and omits some. The sample lists some 160,000 clones, 70% to 80% occurring once. Germline-derived CDR1 and CDR2 are SEHNR and FQNEAQ (reference sequence). V shed 4 bases and J shed 4 bases, with 25 bases lying between them. The CDR3 consists of 18 residues. This clone was detected only once. The antigen remains unidentified. Study-wide results and caveats: The classifier reportedly diagnosed cytomegalovirus status with high sensitivity and specificity.

The source of this sequence is a man in his sixties in good health and CMV-seronegative. Sample: PBMCs. The chain couples TRBV7-9 to TRBJ1-1, with D uncertain. This chain's CDR3 is CASSSLGISRGWGTEAFF. CDR3 in DNA: TGTGCCAGCAGCTCCCTGGGAATATCGCGGGGATGGGGCACTGAAGCTTTCTTT.